This TCR beta chain was retrieved from a study of tumor-infiltrating lymphocytes in oesophageal squamous cell carcinoma. The CDR3 contains 13 residues. Germline V CDR1 and CDR2: LNHDA, SQIVND (reference sequence). TCRdb reprocessed the PCR reads via MiXCR and lists one record per CDR3 protein. The data contain approximately 17,000 distinct CDR3 sequences, roughly 45% of them singletons. The V call is TRBV19, the J call TRBJ2-3, with TRBD2 matching over 9 bases. The J call may be mistaken, given a closer DNA end match to TRBJ2-1. The receptor was derived from a female donor with esophageal squamous cell carcinoma. Source material: blood. The CDR3 reads CASGREGPNEQFF. The CDR3 bases are TGTGCCAGCGGGCGGGAGGGCCCCAATGAGCAGTTCTTC.